This paragraph covers one TCR beta chain sequence. The CDR3 consists of 15 residues. Looked up from germline, CDR1 is MNHNY and CDR2 is SVGAGI (reference sequence). The ends were cut back, 5 bases at V and 4 bases at J, with 15 bases in the middle. The source of the sample is a study of blood T cell repertoires in COVID-19. Clones were sequenced by immunoSEQ multiplex PCR, and TCRdb holds only the in-frame ones, with some missing. The repertoire holds 130,000 or so clones, about 80% seen once, with over 9% in the top ten. This chain joins TRBV6-6 and TRBJ1-5; no definite D call. Sequences were obtained from peripheral blood. This receptor was obtained from a woman aged 55-69 years with acute or convalescent COVID-19. For the CDR3, the DNA is TGTGCCAGCAGTCGCGATCAGGTTGGGAATCAGCCCCAGCATTTT. Its protein is CASSRDQVGNQPQHF.